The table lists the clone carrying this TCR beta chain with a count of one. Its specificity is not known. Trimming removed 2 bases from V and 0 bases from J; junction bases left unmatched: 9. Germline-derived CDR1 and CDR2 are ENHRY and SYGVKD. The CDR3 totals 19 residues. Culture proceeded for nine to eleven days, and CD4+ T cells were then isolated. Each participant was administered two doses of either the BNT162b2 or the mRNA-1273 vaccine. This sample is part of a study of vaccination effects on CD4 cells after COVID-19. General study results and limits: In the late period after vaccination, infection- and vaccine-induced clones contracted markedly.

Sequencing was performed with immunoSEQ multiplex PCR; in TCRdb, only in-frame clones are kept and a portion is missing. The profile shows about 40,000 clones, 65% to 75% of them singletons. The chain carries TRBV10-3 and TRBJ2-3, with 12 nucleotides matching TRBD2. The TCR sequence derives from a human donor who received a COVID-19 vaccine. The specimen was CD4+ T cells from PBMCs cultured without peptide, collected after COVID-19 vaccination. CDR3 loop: CAISETRLAGVVSTDTQYF. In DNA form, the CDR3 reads TGTGCCATCAGTGAGACTAGACTAGCGGGGGTAGTTAGCACAGATACGCAGTATTTT.